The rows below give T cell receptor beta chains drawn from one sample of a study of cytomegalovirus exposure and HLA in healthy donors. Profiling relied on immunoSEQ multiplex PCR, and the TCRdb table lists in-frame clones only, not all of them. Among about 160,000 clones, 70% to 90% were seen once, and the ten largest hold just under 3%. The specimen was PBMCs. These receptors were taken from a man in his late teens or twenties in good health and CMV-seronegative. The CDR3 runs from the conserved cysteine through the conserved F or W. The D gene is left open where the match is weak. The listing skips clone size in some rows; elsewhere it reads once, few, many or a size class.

TGTGCCAGCAGCTCCCGGACTAGCGGGATCGGGGAGCTGTTTTTT | CASSSRTSGIGELFF | TRBD2 | - | TRBV9 | 15 | TRBJ2-2
TGTGCCAGCAGGGGGACAGGGGTAGAGACCCAGTACTTC | CASRGTGVETQYF | TRBD1 | - | TRBV5-6 | 13 | TRBJ2-5
TGTGCCAGTACAGGGGGCAAGTCACCCCTCCACTTT | CASTGGKSPLHF | TRBD1 | few | TRBV28 | 12 | TRBJ1-6
TGTGCCAGCAGCTTAGTGGGACTACCGGGGGAGCTGTTTTTT | CASSLVGLPGELFF | TRBD2 | once | TRBV7-9 | 14 | TRBJ2-2
TGTGCCAGCGGTGGGGGACAGACCTACGAGCAGTACTTC | CASGGGQTYEQYF | TRBD1 | few | TRBV2 | 13 | TRBJ2-7
TGCGCCAGCAGCTTCCGGGACAGTGTACCAACCGGGGAGCTGTTTTTT | CASSFRDSVPTGELFF | TRBD1 | once | TRBV5-1 | 16 | TRBJ2-2
TGCGCCAGCAGCACGGGACAACTTATCGAGACCCAGTACTTC | CASSTGQLIETQYF | - | - | TRBV5-1 | 14 | TRBJ2-5
TGTGCCAGCAGCTTAGGACAGAATGAGCAGTTCTTC | CASSLGQNEQFF | - | few | TRBV7-9 | 12 | TRBJ2-1
TGTGCCAGCAGCCTAGTCGGGGGGCGCACAGATACGCAGTATTTT | CASSLVGGRTDTQYF | - | - | TRBV6-5 | 15 | TRBJ2-3
TGCGCCAGCAGCTCCCGGGGGGCAATAGCAACTAATGAAAAACTGTTTTTT | CASSSRGAIATNEKLFF | - | - | TRBV5-1 | 17 | TRBJ1-4
TGCGCCAGCAGTGAGTCGGTTAGCAGGGCCCAGTACTTC | CASSESVSRAQYF | - | - | TRBV10-1 | 13 | TRBJ2-5
TGTGCCAGCAGTTTTCAGGGACAGCTTAACTATGGCTACACCTTC | CASSFQGQLNYGYTF | TRBD1 | once | TRBV27 | 15 | TRBJ1-2
TGTGCCAGCTCACCACCGTTGGGCCAGGGGAAGGACTATGGCTACACCTTC | CASSPPLGQGKDYGYTF | - | - | TRBV18 | 17 | TRBJ1-2
TGCGCCAGCAGCTTTGACAGGGTGGAGGAAAAACTGTTTTTT | CASSFDRVEEKLFF | TRBD1 | - | TRBV5-1 | 14 | TRBJ1-4
TGCGCCAGCAGCCGTCCTCTAGCGGCCCAAGAGACCCAGTACTTC | CASSRPLAAQETQYF | TRBD2 | - | TRBV4-1 | 15 | TRBJ2-5
TGTGCCTGGGACCCCCTTCGATATGGGGGGACGCAAGAGACCCAGTACTTC | CAWDPLRYGGTQETQYF | - | - | TRBV30 | 17 | TRBJ2-5
TGTGCCAGCAGCTTGGACAGGGAGGATCATGGCTACACCTTC | CASSLDREDHGYTF | TRBD1 | - | TRBV7-9 | 14 | TRBJ1-2
TGTGCCAGTAGTATCGGGCAGCCGGGGAATCAGCCCCAGCATTTT | CASSIGQPGNQPQHF | - | - | TRBV19 | 15 | TRBJ1-5
TGTGCCAGCTCACCCTTCCGGGAAGCTAACTATGGCTACACCTTC | CASSPFREANYGYTF | - | - | TRBV18 | 15 | TRBJ1-2
TGCGCCAGCAGCCAAGGCTATAGCGGGGGGGTAGGGGAGACCCAGTACTTC | CASSQGYSGGVGETQYF | TRBD2 | - | TRBV4-1 | 17 | TRBJ2-5
TGTGCCAGCAGCTTACTCGGGACTAGCGGGATCTCCTACAATGAGCAGTTCTTC | CASSLLGTSGISYNEQFF | TRBD2 | - | TRBV7-8 | 18 | TRBJ2-1
TGTGCCGGCCAGGACAGGGCTGGAAACACCATATATTTT | CAGQDRAGNTIYF | TRBD1 | - | TRBV6-6 | 13 | TRBJ1-3
TGTGCCAGCAATGAGGGACTCGGCTATGGCTACACCTTC | CASNEGLGYGYTF | - | few | TRBV6-1 | 13 | TRBJ1-2
TGCAGCGTCACTAAGGATAGTAGGGGTGGGGAGACCCAGTACTTC | CSVTKDSRGGETQYF | - | - | TRBV29-1 | 15 | TRBJ2-5
TGCAGCGTCATCCGGGACAGGGAGTTCTTC | CSVIRDREFF | TRBD1 | - | TRBV29-1 | 10 | TRBJ2-1
TGTGCCAGCCAGGGATTTGGGGAGACCCAGTACTTC | CASQGFGETQYF | - | - | TRBV27 | 12 | TRBJ2-5
TGTGCCAGCAGTGAGGGGCAGCGCTCTGGGGCCAACGTCCTGACTTTC | CASSEGQRSGANVLTF | - | - | TRBV6-4 | 16 | TRBJ2-6
TGTGCCAGCAGCTTTGTCCGCGGACTGACAGATACGCAGTATTTT | CASSFVRGLTDTQYF | - | - | TRBV7-9 | 15 | TRBJ2-3
TGTGCCAGCAGCCTGAGTGAGGAAAATTTACCCCTCCACTTT | CASSLSEENLPLHF | - | - | TRBV7-8 | 14 | TRBJ1-6
TGCGCCAGCAGCCAGGCGAGTGGGGACTGGATCCAAGAGACCCAGTACTTC | CASSQASGDWIQETQYF | - | - | TRBV4-1 | 17 | TRBJ2-5
TGTGCCAGGGGTACCGGGGGAAAGACAGATACGCAGTATTTT | CARGTGGKTDTQYF | - | - | TRBV2 | 14 | TRBJ2-3
TGTGCCAGCTCACCTCTCGGACAGGGGGCCCACGAGCAGTACTTC | CASSPLGQGAHEQYF | TRBD1 | - | TRBV18 | 15 | TRBJ2-7
TGTGCCACCAGCAGCCAACGGTTAGCCAAAAACATTCAGTACTTC | CATSSQRLAKNIQYF | - | - | TRBV15 | 15 | TRBJ2-4
TGCGCCAGCAAACGACTAGCGGGAGGGAGCACAGATACGCAGTATTTT | CASKRLAGGSTDTQYF | TRBD2 | - | TRBV5-1 | 16 | TRBJ2-3
TGTGCCAGCAGTCCCCCAACAGCACTCACTGAAGCTTTCTTT | CASSPPTALTEAFF | - | - | TRBV27 | 14 | TRBJ1-1
TGTGCCAGCAGGACTCACTCTACCGGGGAGCAGTACTTC | CASRTHSTGEQYF | - | once | TRBV6-5 | 13 | TRBJ2-7
TGTGCCAGCAGTTCCAATACAGGGGGGGAGACCCAGTACTTC | CASSSNTGGETQYF | TRBD1 | - | TRBV28 | 14 | TRBJ2-5
TGTGCCAGCAGTTCGACGGGCAATGAGCAGTTCTTC | CASSSTGNEQFF | - | - | TRBV27 | 12 | TRBJ2-1
TGTGCCAGCAGCTTAGCCCATTCCATCACTGGGGCCAACGTCCTGACTTTC | CASSLAHSITGANVLTF | - | - | TRBV7-6 | 17 | TRBJ2-6
TGTGCCAGCAGCTTAGGCAGGATATATGAGCAGTACTTC | CASSLGRIYEQYF | - | - | TRBV13 | 13 | TRBJ2-7
TGCAGCGTTGAAGGTCGAGGCAGGGGGCTGGCTAGCACTGAAGCTTTCTTT | CSVEGRGRGLASTEAFF | TRBD1 | - | TRBV29-1 | 17 | TRBJ1-1
TGTGCCTGGAAAGGATTACAGGGTGCCTATGGCTACACCTTC | CAWKGLQGAYGYTF | - | - | TRBV30 | 14 | TRBJ1-2